What follows is one T cell receptor beta chain and its context. Participant ages covered about 18 to 89 years across around 25 US areas. Membership in each cohort depended on participant-reported clinical history. Symptom resolution, clearance, or two negative PCRs marked donors in Cohort 3 as recovered. There are 13 residues in the CDR3. The germline V gene has CDR1 LNHDA and CDR2 SQIVND (reference sequence). Trimming removed 0 bases at V and 5 bases at J, with 5 bases between. Only in-frame clones appear in the TCRdb table, and some are missing; sequencing was by immunoSEQ multiplex PCR. The sample shows a few hundred thousand clones, just under 90% of them seen only once. The data belong to a study of blood T cell repertoires in COVID-19. Study-wide context: PBMCs, B-cell-depleted T cells, or T cells provided the cDNA or gDNA that made up the material.

Specimen: PBMCs or T cells enriched from blood (not recorded which). The sequence came from a woman aged 45-59 years who had recovered from COVID-19. The gene calls are TRBV19 and TRBJ2-1, with D unclear. Written as DNA, the CDR3 is TGTGCCAGTAGTATAGAGGCACACAATGAGCAGTTCTTC. Its translation is CASSIEAHNEQFF. Full variable domain (rest looked up from reference TRBV19 and TRBJ2-1): DGGITQSPKYLFRKEGQNVTLSCEQNLNHDAMYWYRQDPGQGLRLIYYSQIVNDFQKGDIAEGYSVSREKKESFPLTVTSAQKNPTAFYLCASSIEAHNEQFFGPGTRLTVL.